These 4 T cell receptor beta chains were all obtained from the same sample, sequenced in a study of cytomegalovirus exposure and HLA in healthy donors (dated by TCRdb to 2015 to 2018). The library was generated by the immunoSEQ multiplex PCR assay. A mixture of 60 forward primers for TCR Vbeta segments and 13 reverse primers for TCR Jbeta segments was used in the multiplex PCR. TCRdb's version of the immuneACCESS table is confined to in-frame rearrangements and falls short of the full clone set. An unresolved V gene accounts for under half of the shortfall where checked; the remainder is of unknown origin. Counted in this sample were approximately 130,000 clones; roughly 78% of them appeared once. The ten biggest clones cover roughly 5.9% of the sample. Material: PBMCs. These TCRs come from a woman between 40 and 55 years old in good health and CMV-seronegative.

The rearrangement uses TRBV11-3 and TRBJ2-1; D remains unclear. CDR3 size: 14 residues. Trimming shortened V by 4 bases and J by 4 bases, and 11 bases separated the two germline ends. The germline V gene encodes CDR1 SGHNT and CDR2 YENEEA. The DNA for the CDR3 is TGTGCCAGCAGCTCGCCCGAGGATTACAATGAGCAGTTCTTC. Translating it yields CASSSPEDYNEQFF.

This clone was seen a few times. The chain carries TRBV4-1 and TRBJ2-7, with 8 bases that match TRBD2. CDR3 length: 16 amino acids. Germline V gene data show CDR1 as MGHRA and CDR2 as YSYEKL. V shed 3 bases, J shed 5 bases, and the junction held 12 bases outside the gene matches. CDR3 sequence: CASSHPTVRGGNEQYF. The CDR3 DNA sequence: TGCGCCAGCAGCCATCCTACCGTACGGGGGGGCAACGAGCAGTACTTC.

This chain joins TRBV27 and TRBJ1-1, with TRBD1 matching 8 bases. This CDR3 has 16 amino acids. Germline V CDR1 and CDR2: MNHEY, SMNVEV (reference sequence). J was trimmed by 0 bases and V by 6 bases; bases with no gene match: 9. CDR3 nucleotides: TGTGCCAGCAGACCCCACAGGACAGGGCTGAACACTGAAGCTTTCTTT. The encoded protein is CASRPHRTGLNTEAFF.

Concerning this clone: The identical CDR3 is also encoded by other nucleotide sequences in the sample. J is TRBJ2-7 and V is TRBV28; D perhaps matches TRBD2 (5 bases). V lost 2 bases and J lost 3, with 5 bases in between. CDR3 size: 12 residues. CDR1 is MDHEN and CDR2 is SYDVKM in the germline V gene. The CDR3 nucleotides read TGTGCCAGCAGTTTACGGGGCTACGAGCAGTACTTC. It translates to CASSLRGYEQYF.